Listed below are T cell receptor beta chains from one sample, sequenced in a study of T-cell memory formation after mild COVID-19. Via MiXCR, TCRdb re-called the 5' RACE reads, giving one row per CDR3 protein. The sample lists approximately 450,000 distinct CDR3 sequences, 18% occurring once. Sample: PBMCs or a T cell subset sorted from them (not recorded which). These receptors came from an adult woman who had mild COVID-19 (a few samples of this study predate the infection). Cell type and time point are not known. The CDR3 runs from the conserved cysteine through the conserved F or W. A D gene is named only where the DNA matches it firmly. Size is omitted from some rows. Given values are once, few, many or a class for expanded clones.

V	D	J	size	CDR3	DNA
TRBV2	NA	TRBJ2-7	few	CASSEASYEQYF	TGTGCCAGCAGTGAAGCCAGCTACGAGCAGTACTTC
TRBV15	TRBD1	TRBJ2-4	few	CATSSNRGGRGAKNIQYF	TGTGCCACCAGCTCCAACAGAGGGGGCCGGGGAGCCAAAAACATTCAGTACTTC
TRBV7-9	TRBD1	TRBJ2-7	few	CASSSMTGQAYEQYF	TGTGCCAGCAGCTCAATGACAGGACAGGCCTACGAGCAGTACTTC
TRBV12-3/TRBV12-4	NA	TRBJ1-1	NA	CASSFTGEAFF	TGTGCCAGCAGCTTCACAGGGGAAGCTTTCTTT
TRBV5-1	NA	TRBJ2-1	many	CASSVQGTTYNEQFF	TGCGCCAGCAGTGTACAGGGCACGACCTACAATGAGCAGTTCTTC
TRBV11-2	TRBD2	TRBJ2-3	NA	CASSLVAGGGSSTDTQYF	TGTGCCAGCAGCTTAGTGGCGGGAGGGGGGTCTAGCACAGATACGCAGTATTTT
TRBV6-5	NA	TRBJ2-1	few	CASKTQNNNEQFF	TGTGCCAGCAAAACACAGAATAACAATGAGCAGTTCTTC
TRBV20-1	TRBD1	TRBJ1-1	many	CSARETGPNTEAFF	TGCAGTGCTAGAGAGACAGGGCCTAACACTGAAGCTTTCTTT
TRBV4-3	NA	TRBJ2-3	NA	CASSQVTLTDTQYF	TGCGCCAGCAGCCAAGTCACCCTCACAGATACGCAGTATTTT
TRBV20-1	NA	TRBJ1-5	few	CSASSGVNQPQHF	TGCAGTGCTAGTAGTGGGGTGAATCAGCCCCAGCATTTT
TRBV4-2	NA	TRBJ2-4	many	CASSQATGTLAKNIQYF	TGTGCCAGCAGCCAAGCAACAGGGACCCTAGCCAAAAACATTCAGTACTTC
TRBV29-1	TRBD2	TRBJ2-1	NA	CSAERDRGPGLAGARSYNEQFF	TGCAGCGCTGAACGAGACAGGGGGCCAGGACTAGCGGGAGCCCGAAGCTACAATGAGCAGTTCTTC
TRBV4-3	NA	TRBJ2-6	few	CASSQVTDSGANVLTF	TGCGCCAGCAGCCAAGTGACGGACTCTGGGGCCAACGTCCTGACTTTC
TRBV6-2/TRBV6-3	NA	TRBJ2-7	few	CASLQAFSGEQYF	TGTGCCAGCTTACAGGCCTTTTCGGGCGAGCAGTACTTC
TRBV2	NA	TRBJ2-7	NA	CASSGAGRSSYEQYF	TGTGCCAGCAGTGGGGCCGGCAGGAGCTCCTACGAGCAGTACTTC
TRBV4-3	NA	TRBJ2-4	few	CASSQDWGGGVVKNIQYF	TGCGCCAGCAGCCAAGATTGGGGCGGCGGGGTGGTTAAAAACATTCAGTACTTC
TRBV12-3/TRBV12-4	NA	TRBJ2-7	NA	CASSFRVYEQYF	TGTGCAAGCAGTTTCCGGGTTTACGAGCAGTACTTC
TRBV12-3/TRBV12-4	NA	TRBJ1-2	NA	CASSLRGRYGYTF	TGTGCCAGCAGTTTGAGAGGGCGATATGGCTACACCTTC
TRBV3-1	NA	TRBJ1-1	few	CASSPVRGLNTEAFF	TGTGCCAGCAGCCCGGTCAGGGGATTGAACACTGAAGCTTTCTTT
TRBV4-1	TRBD2	TRBJ2-3	few	CASSQVWLAGGLSTDTQYF	TGCGCCAGCAGCCAAGTATGGCTAGCGGGGGGGTTAAGCACAGATACGCAGTATTTT
TRBV19	NA	TRBJ2-3	few	CASSMNPSGGVDTQYF	TGTGCCAGTAGTATGAACCCCTCAGGGGGGGTAGATACGCAGTATTTT
TRBV12-3/TRBV12-4	NA	TRBJ2-2	many	CASSLSQGYTGELFF	TGTGCCAGCAGTTTAAGCCAGGGGTACACCGGGGAGCTGTTTTTT
TRBV7-9	NA	TRBJ2-7	few	CASSLVTSLEQYF	TGTGCCAGCAGCTTAGTTACCAGTCTCGAGCAGTACTTC
TRBV5-1	TRBD1	TRBJ2-7	few	CASSFQGDEQYF	TGCGCCAGCAGCTTTCAGGGGGACGAGCAGTACTTC
TRBV18	TRBD1	TRBJ2-7	NA	CASSIGQGAPYEQYF	TGTGCCAGCTCAATCGGACAGGGGGCCCCCTACGAGCAGTACTTC
TRBV24-1	TRBD1	TRBJ1-1	few	CATSDPRAGQEVTFF	TGTGCCACCAGTGATCCACGGGCGGGACAGGAGGTAACTTTCTTT
TRBV10-2	TRBD2	TRBJ2-3	NA	CASSDVAGSTDTQYF	TGCGCCAGCAGTGATGTAGCGGGAAGCACAGATACGCAGTATTTT
TRBV6-1	TRBD1	TRBJ1-2	NA	CASSEIGQGGYGYTF	TGTGCCAGCAGTGAAATAGGACAGGGGGGCTATGGCTACACCTTC
TRBV5-6	NA	TRBJ1-5	NA	CASSEWGPANQPQHF	TGTGCCAGCAGCGAATGGGGGCCGGCAAATCAGCCCCAGCATTTT
TRBV7-3	TRBD1	TRBJ2-1	few	CASSLRLGQGDNEQFF	TGTGCCAGCAGCTTAAGATTGGGACAGGGAGACAATGAGCAGTTCTTC
TRBV2	TRBD1	TRBJ2-5	NA	CASGGTGGAETQYF	TGTGCCAGTGGCGGGACAGGGGGCGCGGAGACCCAGTACTTC
TRBV27	TRBD2	TRBJ2-4	NA	CASSSRGGDIQYF	TGTGCCAGCAGTTCTCGCGGGGGAGACATTCAGTACTTC
TRBV20-1	TRBD2	TRBJ2-1	NA	CSASGRINEQFF	TGCAGTGCTAGCGGGAGGATAAATGAGCAGTTCTTC
TRBV30	NA	TRBJ1-1	NA	CAGTLFEPEAFF	TGTGCCGGGACTCTGTTTGAGCCTGAAGCTTTCTTT
TRBV20-1	NA	TRBJ1-3	NA	CSAFSQGSGNTIYF	TGCAGTGCTTTTTCACAGGGCTCTGGAAACACCATATATTTT
TRBV5-1	NA	TRBJ2-7	few	CASSMIRGGEQYF	TGCGCCAGCAGCATGATTCGGGGAGGCGAGCAGTACTTC
TRBV25-1	NA	TRBJ2-7	NA	CASSEYQGPFGEQYF	TGTGCCAGCAGTGAATATCAGGGCCCCTTCGGGGAGCAGTACTTC
TRBV18	NA	TRBJ2-7	NA	CASSPTGIPHEQYF	TGTGCCAGCTCACCAACAGGAATTCCCCACGAGCAGTACTTC
TRBV12-3/TRBV12-4	TRBD1	TRBJ2-7	few	CASRGTGGPFYEQYF	TGTGCCAGCAGGGGGACAGGGGGCCCGTTCTACGAGCAGTACTTC
TRBV5-1	NA	TRBJ2-3	few	CASSLVDQGLGLDTQYF	TGCGCCAGCAGCTTGGTAGACCAGGGCCTAGGCCTAGATACGCAGTATTTT
TRBV24-1	NA	TRBJ1-5	NA	CATSDPLQGSNQPQHF	TGTGCCACCAGTGATCCCTTACAGGGAAGTAATCAGCCCCAGCATTTT
TRBV7-2	NA	TRBJ2-1	few	CASSPYSRDEQFF	TGTGCCAGCAGCCCCTACTCCCGAGATGAGCAGTTCTTC
TRBV29-1	TRBD2	TRBJ2-1	few	CSVEYGGRTYNEQFF	TGCAGCGTTGAATATGGCGGGAGAACCTACAATGAGCAGTTCTTC
TRBV7-6	NA	TRBJ2-6	few	CASSWDKFSSGANVLTF	TGTGCCAGCAGTTGGGACAAGTTTAGCTCTGGGGCCAACGTCCTGACTTTC
TRBV30	NA	TRBJ1-1	NA	CASGLNTEAFF	TGTGCCTCAGGCCTGAACACTGAAGCTTTCTTT
TRBV7-2	TRBD1	TRBJ2-1	few	CASSPPDRGYNEQFF	TGTGCCAGCAGCCCTCCGGACAGGGGCTACAATGAGCAGTTCTTC
TRBV18	TRBD2	TRBJ2-7	NA	CASSPGLAVLYEQYF	TGTGCCAGCTCACCGGGACTAGCGGTGCTCTACGAGCAGTACTTC
TRBV7-2	TRBD1	TRBJ1-4	NA	CASSKDRGFNEKLFF	TGTGCCAGCAGTAAGGACAGGGGGTTTAATGAAAAACTGTTTTTT
TRBV12-3/TRBV12-4	NA	TRBJ2-2	few	CASSPPGKDTGELFF	TGTGCCAGCAGTCCTCCGGGGAAGGACACCGGGGAGCTGTTTTTT
TRBV7-8	NA	TRBJ2-7	few	CASSLGSGEQYF	TGTGCCAGCAGCTTAGGGTCGGGGGAGCAGTACTTC
TRBV19	NA	TRBJ2-7	few	CASSDWGNSYEQYF	TGTGCCAGTAGTGACTGGGGCAACTCCTACGAGCAGTACTTC
TRBV5-1	NA	TRBJ1-2	few	CASSLAQDDGYTF	TGCGCCAGCAGCTTGGCCCAGGACGACGGCTACACCTTC
TRBV5-1	NA	TRBJ2-3	many	CASSLGGLQEDTQYF	TGCGCCAGCAGCTTGGGCGGCTTACAGGAAGATACGCAGTATTTT
TRBV10-3	NA	TRBJ1-6	NA	CAISDNSPLHF	TGTGCCATCAGTGATAATTCACCCCTCCACTTT